A single sample gave rise to the 7 T cell receptor beta chains below, sequenced in a study of Graves' ophthalmopathy and Graves' hyperthyroidism (dated by TCRdb to about 2018). The sequencer listed for this sample is Illumina HiSeq 2000. For repertoire sequencing, TCR beta CDR3 regions were amplified from RNA transcripts. A first-round RT-PCR used HTBI primers with the Qiagen OneStep RT-PCR kit, followed by a second-round multiplex PCR, size selection and purification. The public reads were reanalyzed by TCRdb: fastp trimming at Q25, MiXCR alignment, in-frame beta chains only. Rows are unified per CDR3 protein, each entry keeping the most common DNA and genes. Within this sample are more than 1,000,000 distinct CDR3 sequences, with about two fifths of them counted one time only. Around 10% of the sample comes from the top ten. The specimen sequenced was peripheral blood or thyroid tissue (not recorded which). These receptors were taken from an adult man with Graves' hyperthyroidism.

This clonotype came up many times. The V gene is TRBV15, the J gene TRBJ2-7; no firm D call. There are 13 residues in the CDR3. The V gene lost 0 bases and the J gene lost 7 bases, with 10 bases spanning the gap. The V gene's germline CDR1 is LNHNV and CDR2 YYDKDF (reference sequence). CDR3 amino acids: CATSRDPLWEQYF. For the CDR3, the DNA is TGTGCCACCAGCAGAGATCCCCTGTGGGAGCAGTACTTC.

The chain combines TRBV25-1 with TRBJ2-3, with D hard to call. The germline V gene has CDR1 MGHDK and CDR2 SYGVNS. Trimming shortened V by 6 bases and J by 1 base, and 11 bases separated the two germline ends. This CDR3 has 14 residues. The CDR3 DNA is TGTGCCAGCAGCACAAGACGGGGCACAGATACGCAGTATTTT. Encoded protein: CASSTRRGTDTQYF.

This chain uses TRBV10-3 with TRBJ1-5; TRBD1 aligns across 9 bases. The CDR3 sequence is 18 residues long. Losses at the gene ends were 10 bases for V and 0 bases for J; bases not matched to a gene: 16. The germline gives CDR1 ENHRY, CDR2 SYGVKD. CDR3 bases: TGTGCCACTAGCACGGGACAGGGAAACCCTACTAGCAATCAGCCCCAGCATTTT. It encodes CATSTGQGNPTSNQPQHF.

This clonotype has just a few counts. The chain uses TRBV4-1 and TRBJ2-7; D call uncertain. The CDR3 has 14 amino acids. V was trimmed by 1 base and J by 3 bases, leaving 10 bases between them. Germline V lookup: CDR1 MGHRA, CDR2 YSYEKL. CDR3: CASSQVPPNYEQYF. As DNA, the CDR3 is TGCGCCAGCAGCCAAGTTCCGCCGAACTACGAGCAGTACTTC.

The table lists this clonotype with a few counts. The J gene is TRBJ1-5, the V gene TRBV7-2; D is perhaps TRBD1 (5 bases). Trimming took 5 bases from V and 6 from J, leaving 17 bases between them. CDR1 and CDR2 from the germline V gene are SGHTA and FQGNSA. The CDR3 contains 15 residues. The CDR3 sequence is CASSPGGGVAQPQHF. In DNA, the CDR3 is TGTGCCAGCAGCCCCGGGGGGGGTGTCGCTCAGCCCCAGCATTTT.

About this clonotype: This may be a read error, as it is one base from a much larger clone. V gene TRBV20-1 combines with J gene TRBJ1-4; D not certain. Germline CDR1 reads DFQATT; CDR2 reads SNEGSKA (reference sequence). The CDR3 spans 14 residues. CDR3 nucleotide sequence: TGCAGTACTAGACCCGGTACAACTAATGAAAAACTGTTTTTT. It codes for CSTRPGTTNEKLFF.

The table lists this clonotype with many counts. The V gene is TRBV29-1, the J gene TRBJ2-7, with 7 bases lining up with TRBD2. J lost 3 bases, V lost 6 bases, and 5 bases had no gene match. Germline-derived CDR1 and CDR2 are SQVTM and ANQGSEA. CDR3 size: 12 residues. DNA for the CDR3: TGCAGCGTCTGGACTAGGGGCTACGAGCAGTACTTC. Its protein product is CSVWTRGYEQYF.